The clone carrying this T cell receptor (beta chain) was observed a single time. Antigen specificity is unknown. With 10-nucleotide random UMIs included, cDNA was synthesized by 5'RACE. TCRdb used MiXCR to reprocess the 5' RACE reads, holding one entry per CDR3 protein. The sample holds roughly 71,000 distinct CDR3 sequences, approximately 4.1% seen once. These data originate in a study of neurological immune-mediated disorders. Overall study: Among around 34 multiple sclerosis patients, some 31 were relapsing-remitting and 3 were secondary progressive.

Study findings and constraints: The absence of shared CDR3 amino acid sequences among expanded clones across subjects suggests private repertoires in all groups. The repertoires of 18 of 34 multiple sclerosis patients fell into one related-CDR3 cluster (a possible signature) under phylogenetic grouping.

The CDR3 loop spans 13 amino acids. Germline CDR1 and CDR2: SGDLS and YYNGEE. Trimming at V came to 0 bases and at J to 5 bases, leaving 2 bases not matched to a gene. Sequencing input: PBMCs. The sequence came from a man aged 25 to 45 with multiple sclerosis. The chain recombines TRBV9 with TRBJ2-7, with 7 bases aligning to TRBD2. CDR3 sequence (DNA): TGTGCCAGCAGCGTAGCCCGGGGGGACGAGCAGTACTTC. Protein product: CASSVARGDEQYF.